This T cell receptor (beta chain) is from a study of cytomegalovirus exposure and HLA in healthy donors. Germline V gives CDR1 SNHLY, CDR2 FYNNEI. The CDR3 totals 15 residues. The V gene end was trimmed by 6 bases and the J gene end by 2 bases; junction bases not matched to a gene: 6. The protocol was immunoSEQ multiplex PCR, while the TCRdb copy is restricted to in-frame clones and leaves out a portion. This table holds fewer than 150,000 clones, around 84% found once. The sequenced material came from PBMCs. The origin of this receptor is a young man in good health and CMV-seropositive. J is TRBJ2-1 and V is TRBV2; TRBD2 aligns across 8 bases. The CDR3 region is CASRIAGPAYNEQFF. As DNA, the CDR3 is TGTGCCAGCAGGATAGCGGGACCTGCCTACAATGAGCAGTTCTTC.